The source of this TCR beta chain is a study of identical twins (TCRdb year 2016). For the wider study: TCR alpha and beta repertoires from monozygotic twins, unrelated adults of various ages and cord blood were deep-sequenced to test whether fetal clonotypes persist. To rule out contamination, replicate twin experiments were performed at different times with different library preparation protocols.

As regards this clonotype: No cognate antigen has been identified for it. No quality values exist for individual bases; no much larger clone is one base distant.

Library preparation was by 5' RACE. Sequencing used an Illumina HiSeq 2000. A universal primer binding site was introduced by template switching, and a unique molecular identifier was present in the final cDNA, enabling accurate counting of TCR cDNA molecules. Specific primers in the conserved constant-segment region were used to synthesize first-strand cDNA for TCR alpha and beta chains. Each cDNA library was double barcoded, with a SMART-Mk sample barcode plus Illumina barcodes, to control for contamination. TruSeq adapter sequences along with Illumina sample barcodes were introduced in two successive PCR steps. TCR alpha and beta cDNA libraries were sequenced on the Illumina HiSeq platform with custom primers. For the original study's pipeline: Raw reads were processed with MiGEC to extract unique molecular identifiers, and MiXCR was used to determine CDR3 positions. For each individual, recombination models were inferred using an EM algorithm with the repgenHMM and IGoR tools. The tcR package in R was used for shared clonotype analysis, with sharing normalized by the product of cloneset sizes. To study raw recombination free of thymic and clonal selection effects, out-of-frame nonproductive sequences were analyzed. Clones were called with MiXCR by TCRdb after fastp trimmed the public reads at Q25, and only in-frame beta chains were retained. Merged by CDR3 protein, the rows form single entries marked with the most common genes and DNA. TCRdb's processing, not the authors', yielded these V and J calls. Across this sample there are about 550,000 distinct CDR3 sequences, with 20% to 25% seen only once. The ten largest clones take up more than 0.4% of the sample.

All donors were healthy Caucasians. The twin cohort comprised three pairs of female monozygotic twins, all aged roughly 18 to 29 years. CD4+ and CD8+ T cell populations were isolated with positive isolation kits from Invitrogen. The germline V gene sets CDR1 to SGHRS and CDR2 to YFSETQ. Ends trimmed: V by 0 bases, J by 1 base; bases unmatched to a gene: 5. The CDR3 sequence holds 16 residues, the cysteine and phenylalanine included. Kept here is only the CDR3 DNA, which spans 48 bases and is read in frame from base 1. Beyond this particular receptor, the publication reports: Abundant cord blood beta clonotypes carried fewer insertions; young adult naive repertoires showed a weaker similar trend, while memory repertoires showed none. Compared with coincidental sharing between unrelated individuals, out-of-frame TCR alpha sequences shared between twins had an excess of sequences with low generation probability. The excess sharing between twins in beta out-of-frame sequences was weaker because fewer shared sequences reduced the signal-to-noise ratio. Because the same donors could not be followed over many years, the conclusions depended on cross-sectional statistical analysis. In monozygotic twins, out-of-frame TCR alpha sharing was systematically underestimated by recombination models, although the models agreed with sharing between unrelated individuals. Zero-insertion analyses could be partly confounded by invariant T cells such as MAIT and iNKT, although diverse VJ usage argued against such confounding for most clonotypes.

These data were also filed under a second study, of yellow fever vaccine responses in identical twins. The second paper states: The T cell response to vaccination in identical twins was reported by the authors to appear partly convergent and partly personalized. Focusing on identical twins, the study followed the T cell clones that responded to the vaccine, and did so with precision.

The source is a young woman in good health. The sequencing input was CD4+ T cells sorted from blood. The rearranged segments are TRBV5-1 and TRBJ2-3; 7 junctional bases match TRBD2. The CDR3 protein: CASSLGLAVGTDTQYF. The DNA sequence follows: TGCGCCAGCAGCTTGGGGCTAGCGGTCGGCACAGATACGCAGTATTTT.